Listed here is a single T cell receptor beta chain. Its antigen is still unknown. Among ophthalmopathy patients, the Clinical Activity Score reached at least 3, the NOSPECS grade reached at least 4, and duration remained under 3 months. Germline values: CDR1 DFQATT, CDR2 SNEGSKA (reference sequence). With 2 bases removed from V and 2 bases from J, the gap between germline ends came to 8 bases. The CDR3 has 13 residues. These data are taken from a study of T cells in Graves' hyperthyroidism and ophthalmopathy. Turning to the study itself: Once the initial diagnosis was made, peripheral blood was obtained before any treatment. Overall study findings and caveats: In blood, most of the thyroid clonotypes expanded above 0.001 were also present.

RNA transcripts gave rise to amplified TCR beta CDR3 regions. HTBI primers drove first-round RT-PCR of the TCR CDR3. TCRdb itself ran the multiplex PCR reads through MiXCR, one entry per CDR3 protein. The sample carries approximately 300,000 distinct CDR3 sequences, about 18% recorded once. This sequence was found in a woman in her sixties with Graves' ophthalmopathy. Material: blood. The chain recombines TRBV20-1 with TRBJ2-3; D tentatively reads TRBD1 or TRBD2 (5 bases each). The CDR3 is CSARLGTTDTQYF. Here the CDR3 DNA reads TGCAGTGCTAGACTTGGGACCACAGATACGCAGTATTTT.